The present T cell receptor beta chain was sequenced within a study of T cells in Graves' hyperthyroidism and ophthalmopathy (dated by TCRdb to about 2019). About the study as a whole: Peripheral blood samples were taken at the time of initial diagnosis, prior to any treatment. To identify TCR V-J signatures that set the groups apart, the researchers used a discovery cohort of more than 95 patients, made up of about 44 with Graves' ophthalmopathy and about 60 with stable Graves' hyperthyroidism. Whether ophthalmopathy could be predicted prospectively was tested in an independent validation cohort made up of fewer than 20 hyperthyroidism patients plus 17 patients who later progressed to ophthalmopathy. The roughly 90 discovery patients were divided at random into training and test sets in a 7:3 ratio. The study also compared thyroid tissue and blood T-cell repertoires from several Graves' hyperthyroidism patients. Following sampling, methimazole starting at 30 mg daily was given to hyperthyroidism patients, and high-dose intravenous methylprednisolone was given to ophthalmopathy patients. According to the paper, TCR Vbeta CDR3 sequencing was carried out on over 130 peripheral blood samples, which came from approximately 43 ophthalmopathy, fewer than 80 hyperthyroidism and approximately 17 progressor patients.

The junction carries 15 bases between V and J, which are trimmed by 5 bases and 3 bases respectively. The CDR3, cysteine through phenylalanine, is 15 amino acids long. Only the CDR3 part of the read is kept: 45 bases, read in frame from the first base. For CDR1 and CDR2, the germline V gene (reference sequence) lists MNHEY and SMNVEV. Amplification of TCR beta CDR3 regions was carried out from RNA transcripts. A first-round RT-PCR of the TCR CDR3 used the HTBI primer set with the Qiagen OneStep RT-PCR kit. The libraries were constructed in a second round of multiplex PCR and then size-selected and purified. Sequencing of the libraries was done on an Illumina HiSeq2000 using paired-end 100 bp reads. The paper's processing steps were these. SOAPnuke was used to process the raw data, with reads discarded if the reads contained adapters or uncalled bases, had a mean Phred below 15, or lacked an exact constant-primer or identifier match. High-quality paired reads were merged with COPE v1.2.5, and unique nucleotide sequences were defined as clonotypes. MiTCR v1.1 was used to align the clonotypes against IMGT TRBV, TRBD and TRBJ reference segments. Only V-J combinations with frequency above 0.0001, covering 99.2% of repertoires, were analysed. The TCS score was defined as the ratio of F50 (clonal expansion) to E x V (chaos), calculated using BLOSUM62-based TCRdist between CDR3 peptides within each V-J. Welch's t-statistics and random forest reduced 450 to 600 V-J features to roughly 13, which were used in a naive Bayes classifier (R e1071). TCRdb reworked the public reads: Q25 trimming with fastp, MiXCR clone assembly, productive beta chains retained. Entries that share a CDR3 protein sequence are merged under the most common genes and DNA. TCRdb's processing, not the study's, gives the V and J calls here. The sample includes 300,000 to 450,000 distinct CDR3 sequences, with 20% to 30% observed a single time. More than 60% of the sample belongs to the ten largest clones.

On the study overall, not on this receptor specifically: During validation, the model predicted progression to ophthalmopathy a median of about 5.9 months ahead of onset, with 70.59% sensitivity and roughly 72% specificity. No statistical method was used to set the sample size in advance, and investigators knew the group allocation. Blood samples also contained most of the expanded thyroid clonotypes (frequency above 0.001), which suggests that blood repertoires may reflect thyroid immune responses. Ophthalmopathy was separated from stable hyperthyroidism by a 13 V-J signature model, with 85% to 90% sensitivity and about 81% specificity obtained in cross-validation and 80%/75% obtained in testing.

This clonotype was seen ten or more times. Its binding antigen is unknown. Base-call qualities are not available, and no considerably larger clone is one nucleotide away. Stable Graves' hyperthyroidism was defined as the absence of progression to ophthalmopathy over 18 months of follow-up. Hyperthyroidism patients were newly diagnosed, with disease duration under 2 months, and aged 18 to 65 years. Patients with uncontrolled infections, other autoimmune diseases, pregnancy or lactation were excluded. Clinical symptoms, serum thyroxine and TRAb, thyroid ultrasound, and orbital computed tomography formed the basis for the diagnoses. Ficoll-Paque density gradient centrifugation was used to isolate PBMCs from about 10 ml of fresh peripheral blood. Trizol reagent was used to extract total RNA, and RNA quality was then checked on an Agilent 2100 Bioanalyzer.

Sequenced sample: blood. Here the chain combines TRBV27 and TRBJ2-3; TRBD1 could be the D gene, as 6 bases match. This sequence was found in a man aged 50 to 60 with Graves' hyperthyroidism. This receptor has the CDR3 CASSDRYSSTDTQYF. The nucleotides are TGTGCCAGCAGTGACAGGTATTCCTCTACAGATACGCAGTATTTT.